Listed below are T cell receptor beta chains from one sample, sequenced in a study of T cells in Graves' hyperthyroidism and ophthalmopathy. MiXCR, run by TCRdb on the multiplex PCR reads, gives a single entry per CDR3 protein. Counted here are fewer than 200,000 distinct CDR3 sequences, 9.4% occurring once; the ten biggest clones make up around 20%. Source material: blood. These receptors were collected from a woman aged 18 to 35 with Graves' hyperthyroidism that later progressed to Graves' ophthalmopathy. CDR3s include the opening cysteine and the closing phenylalanine or tryptophan. Fields, in order: V gene, CDR3 protein.

V: TRBV3-1; CDR3: CASSPRTSGTSHTGELFF
V: TRBV7-6; CDR3: CASSLAQKTEAFF
V: TRBV20-1; CDR3: CSARLARTAYEQYF
V: TRBV7-3; CDR3: CASSSGPLETQYF
V: TRBV12-3/TRBV12-4; CDR3: CASSSTGSNEKLFF
V: TRBV20-1; CDR3: CSAKQGPPDGYTF
V: TRBV25-1; CDR3: CASSELPGNYGYTF
V: TRBV7-3; CDR3: CASSRLSGRYEQYF
V: TRBV18; CDR3: CASSPPDGNYGYTF
V: TRBV19; CDR3: CASSIMSDEQFF
V: TRBV28; CDR3: CASSPLGDSHYEQYF
V: TRBV3-1; CDR3: CASSLDGKSNQPQHF
V: TRBV6-1; CDR3: CASSEADTSNQPQHF
V: TRBV11-3; CDR3: CASSLARGPVSNQPQHF
V: TRBV7-9; CDR3: CASSLRDSRSYEQYF
V: TRBV7-3; CDR3: CASSLSLQGTGELFF
V: TRBV29-1; CDR3: CSVGEQPQHF
V: TRBV18; CDR3: CASSPYDKENNYGYTF
V: TRBV11-2; CDR3: CASSLDRVNSPLHF
V: TRBV7-9; CDR3: CASSLGSTQYF
V: TRBV7-3; CDR3: CASSLKLAGVNEQFF
V: TRBV4-1; CDR3: CASSLRFAGGYEQYF
V: TRBV4-2; CDR3: CASSHPDRGNSYEQYF
V: TRBV27; CDR3: CASSFGTSGNNEQFF
V: TRBV5-5; CDR3: CASSVVPGLAIPDTQYF
V: TRBV30; CDR3: CAWRVVQASEKLFF
V: TRBV20-1; CDR3: CSAAGTSGSGELFF
V: TRBV7-9; CDR3: CASRTTGGVTEAFF
V: TRBV6-6; CDR3: CASSYSQPSTDTQYF
V: TRBV11-1; CDR3: CASSSGLAGVSDTQYF
V: TRBV20-1; CDR3: CSASTGPRYEQYF
V: TRBV30; CDR3: CAWSVLDVSSYNSPLHF
V: TRBV7-9; CDR3: CASSSTRYYSYEQYF
V: TRBV12-3/TRBV12-4; CDR3: CASTDPLKEEFF
V: TRBV2; CDR3: CASSGGFSGANVLTF
V: TRBV30; CDR3: CASDPVGVSAGELFF
V: TRBV20-1; CDR3: CSARAVGSETRYGYTF
V: TRBV5-1; CDR3: CASSRNGGSYEQYF
V: TRBV30; CDR3: CAWSRLDRAGEQYF
V: TRBV7-3; CDR3: CASSPDGGVTDTQYF
V: TRBV20-1; CDR3: CSARQGGYYEQYF